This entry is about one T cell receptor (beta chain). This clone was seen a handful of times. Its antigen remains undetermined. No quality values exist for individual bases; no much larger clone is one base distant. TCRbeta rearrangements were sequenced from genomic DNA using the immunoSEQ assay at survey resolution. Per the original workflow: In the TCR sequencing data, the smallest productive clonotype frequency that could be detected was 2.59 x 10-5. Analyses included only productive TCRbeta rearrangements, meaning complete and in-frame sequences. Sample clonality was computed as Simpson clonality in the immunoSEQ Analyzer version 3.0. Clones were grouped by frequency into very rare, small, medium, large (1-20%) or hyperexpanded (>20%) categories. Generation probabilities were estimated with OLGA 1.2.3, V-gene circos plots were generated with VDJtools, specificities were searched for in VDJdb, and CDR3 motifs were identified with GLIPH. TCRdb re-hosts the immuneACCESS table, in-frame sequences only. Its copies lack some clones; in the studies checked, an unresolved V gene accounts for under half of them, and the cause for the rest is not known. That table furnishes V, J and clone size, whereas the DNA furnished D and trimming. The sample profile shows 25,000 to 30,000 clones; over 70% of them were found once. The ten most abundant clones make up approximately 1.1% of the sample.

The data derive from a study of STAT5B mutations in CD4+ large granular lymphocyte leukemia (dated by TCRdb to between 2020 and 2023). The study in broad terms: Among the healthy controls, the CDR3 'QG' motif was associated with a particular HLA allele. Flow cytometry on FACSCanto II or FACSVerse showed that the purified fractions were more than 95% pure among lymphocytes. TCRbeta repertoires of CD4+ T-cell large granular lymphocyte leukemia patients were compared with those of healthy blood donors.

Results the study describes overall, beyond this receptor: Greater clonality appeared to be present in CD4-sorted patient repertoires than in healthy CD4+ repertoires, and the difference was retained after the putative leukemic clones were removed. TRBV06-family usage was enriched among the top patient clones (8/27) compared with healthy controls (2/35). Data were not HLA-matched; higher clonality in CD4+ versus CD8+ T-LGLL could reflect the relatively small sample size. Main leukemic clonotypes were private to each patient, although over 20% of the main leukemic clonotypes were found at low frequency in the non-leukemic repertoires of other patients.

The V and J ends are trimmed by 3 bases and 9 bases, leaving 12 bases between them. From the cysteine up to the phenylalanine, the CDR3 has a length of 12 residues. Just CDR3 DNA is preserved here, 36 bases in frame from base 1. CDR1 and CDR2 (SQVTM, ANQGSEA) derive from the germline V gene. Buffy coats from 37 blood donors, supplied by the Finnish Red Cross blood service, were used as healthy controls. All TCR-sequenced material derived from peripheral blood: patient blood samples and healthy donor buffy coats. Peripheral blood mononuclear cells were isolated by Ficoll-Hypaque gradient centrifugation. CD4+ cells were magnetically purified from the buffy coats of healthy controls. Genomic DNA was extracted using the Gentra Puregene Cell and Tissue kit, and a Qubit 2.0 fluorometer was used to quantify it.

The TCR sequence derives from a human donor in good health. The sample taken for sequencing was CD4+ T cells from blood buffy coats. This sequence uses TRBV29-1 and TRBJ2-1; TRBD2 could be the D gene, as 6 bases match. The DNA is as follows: TGCAGCGTTGATTTCCGGGAGCTTGAGCAGTTCTTC. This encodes CSVDFRELEQFF.